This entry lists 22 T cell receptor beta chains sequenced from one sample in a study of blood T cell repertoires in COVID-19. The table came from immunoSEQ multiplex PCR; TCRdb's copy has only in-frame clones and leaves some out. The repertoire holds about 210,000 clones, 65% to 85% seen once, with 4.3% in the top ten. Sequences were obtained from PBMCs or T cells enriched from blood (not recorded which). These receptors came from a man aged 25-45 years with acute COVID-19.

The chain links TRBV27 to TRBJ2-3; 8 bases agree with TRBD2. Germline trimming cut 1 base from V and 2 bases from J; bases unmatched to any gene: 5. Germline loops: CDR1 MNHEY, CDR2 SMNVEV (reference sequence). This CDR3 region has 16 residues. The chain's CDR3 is CASSLLSGGPTDTQYF. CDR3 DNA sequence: TGTGCCAGCAGTTTATTATCGGGGGGGCCCACAGATACGCAGTATTTT.

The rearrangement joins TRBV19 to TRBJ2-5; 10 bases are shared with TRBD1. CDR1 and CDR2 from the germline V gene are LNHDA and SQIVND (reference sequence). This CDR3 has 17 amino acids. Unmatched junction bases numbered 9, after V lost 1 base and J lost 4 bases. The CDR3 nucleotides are TGTGCCAGTAGTATAGCCACGGGACAGGGGCCGGCAGAGACCCAGTACTTC. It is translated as CASSIATGQGPAETQYF.

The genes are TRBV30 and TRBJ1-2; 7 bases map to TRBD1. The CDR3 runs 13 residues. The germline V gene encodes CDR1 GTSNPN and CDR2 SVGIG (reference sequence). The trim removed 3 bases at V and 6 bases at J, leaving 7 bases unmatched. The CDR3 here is CAWSDEGADGYTF. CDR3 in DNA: TGTGCCTGGAGCGATGAGGGGGCCGATGGCTACACCTTC.

The CDR3 is CASSYSPAGGETQYF. The CDR3 DNA sequence: TGTGCCAGCAGTTACTCTCCGGCGGGCGGAGAGACCCAGTACTTC. This sequence joins TRBV6-5 and TRBJ2-5, with D maybe TRBD2 (5 bases). Germline-derived CDR1 and CDR2 are MNHEY and SVGAGI. CDR3 length equals 15 residues. Trimming took off 0 bases at V and 4 bases at J, with 12 bases between the two ends.

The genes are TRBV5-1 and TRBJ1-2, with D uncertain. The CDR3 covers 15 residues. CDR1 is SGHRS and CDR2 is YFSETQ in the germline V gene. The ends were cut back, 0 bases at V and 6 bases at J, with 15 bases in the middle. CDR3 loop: CASSLAPAGTDGYTF. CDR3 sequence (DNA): TGCGCCAGCAGCTTGGCCCCCGCGGGAACGGATGGCTACACCTTC.

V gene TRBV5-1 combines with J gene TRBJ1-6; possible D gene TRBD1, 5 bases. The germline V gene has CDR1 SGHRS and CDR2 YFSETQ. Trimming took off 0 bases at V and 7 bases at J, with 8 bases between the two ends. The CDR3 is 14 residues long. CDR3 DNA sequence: TGCGCCAGCAGCTTGGGACAGTCCAATTCACCCCTCCACTTT. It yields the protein CASSLGQSNSPLHF.

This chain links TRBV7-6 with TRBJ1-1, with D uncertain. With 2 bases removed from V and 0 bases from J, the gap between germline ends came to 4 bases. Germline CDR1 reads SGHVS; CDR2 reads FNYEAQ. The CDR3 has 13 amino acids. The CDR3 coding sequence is TGTGCCAGCAGCTTATCTATGAACACTGAAGCTTTCTTT. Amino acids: CASSLSMNTEAFF. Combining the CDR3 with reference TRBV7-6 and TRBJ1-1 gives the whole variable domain GAGVSQSPRYKVTKRGQDVALRCDPISGHVSLYWYRQALGQGPEFLTYFNYEAQQDKSGLPNDRFSAERPEGSISTLTIQRTEQRDSAMYRCASSLSMNTEAFFGQGTRLTVV.

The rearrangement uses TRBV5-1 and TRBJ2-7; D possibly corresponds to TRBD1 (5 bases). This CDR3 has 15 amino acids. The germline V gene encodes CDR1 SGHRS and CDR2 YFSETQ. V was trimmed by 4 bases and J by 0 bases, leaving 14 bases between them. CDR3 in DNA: TGCGCCAGCAGCGTAGGGGCAGCGAGCTCCTACGAGCAGTACTTC. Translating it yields CASSVGAASSYEQYF.

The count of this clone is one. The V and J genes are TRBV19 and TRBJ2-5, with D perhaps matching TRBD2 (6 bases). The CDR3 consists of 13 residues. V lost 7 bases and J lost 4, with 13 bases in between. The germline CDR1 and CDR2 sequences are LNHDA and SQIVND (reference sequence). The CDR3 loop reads CASIRGWRETQYF. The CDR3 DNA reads TGTGCCAGTATACGGGGGTGGCGAGAGACCCAGTACTTC.

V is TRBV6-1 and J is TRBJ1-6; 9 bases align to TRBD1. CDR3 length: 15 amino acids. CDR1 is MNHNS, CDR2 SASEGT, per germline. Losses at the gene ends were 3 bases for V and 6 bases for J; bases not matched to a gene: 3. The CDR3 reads CASSETGGFNSPLHF. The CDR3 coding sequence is TGTGCCAGCAGTGAGACAGGGGGTTTTAATTCACCCCTCCACTTT.

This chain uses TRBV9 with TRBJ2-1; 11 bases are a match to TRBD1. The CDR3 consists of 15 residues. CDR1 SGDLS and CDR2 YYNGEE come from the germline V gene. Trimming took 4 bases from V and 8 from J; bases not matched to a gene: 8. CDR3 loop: CASSLGQGVGDEQFF. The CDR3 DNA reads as TGTGCCAGCAGCCTGGGACAGGGGGTAGGAGATGAGCAGTTCTTC.

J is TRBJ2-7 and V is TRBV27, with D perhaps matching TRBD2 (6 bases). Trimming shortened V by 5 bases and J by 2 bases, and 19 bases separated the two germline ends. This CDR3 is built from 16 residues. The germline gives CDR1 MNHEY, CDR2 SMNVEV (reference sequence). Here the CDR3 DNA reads TGTGCCAGCAGTCACTCCCCCGGAGGGGCCGCCTACGAGCAGTACTTC. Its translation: CASSHSPGGAAYEQYF.

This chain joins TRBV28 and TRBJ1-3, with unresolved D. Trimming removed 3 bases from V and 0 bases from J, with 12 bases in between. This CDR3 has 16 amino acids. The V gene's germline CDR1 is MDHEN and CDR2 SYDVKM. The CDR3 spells CASSFLGEISGNTIYF. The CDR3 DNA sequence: TGTGCCAGCAGTTTCCTCGGGGAGATCTCTGGAAACACCATATATTTT.

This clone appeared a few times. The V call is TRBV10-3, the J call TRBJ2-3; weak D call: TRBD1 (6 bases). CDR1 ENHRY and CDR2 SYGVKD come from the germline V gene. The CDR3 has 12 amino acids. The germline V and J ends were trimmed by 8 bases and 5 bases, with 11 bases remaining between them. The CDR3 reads CAIGQNVDTQYF. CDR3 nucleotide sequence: TGTGCCATCGGACAGAACGTAGATACGCAGTATTTT.

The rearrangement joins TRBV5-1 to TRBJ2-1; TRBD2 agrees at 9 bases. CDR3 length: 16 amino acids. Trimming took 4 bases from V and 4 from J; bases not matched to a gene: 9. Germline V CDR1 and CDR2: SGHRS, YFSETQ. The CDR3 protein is CASSPGRLAGYNEQFF. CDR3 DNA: TGCGCCAGCAGCCCCGGTAGGCTAGCGGGGTACAATGAGCAGTTCTTC.

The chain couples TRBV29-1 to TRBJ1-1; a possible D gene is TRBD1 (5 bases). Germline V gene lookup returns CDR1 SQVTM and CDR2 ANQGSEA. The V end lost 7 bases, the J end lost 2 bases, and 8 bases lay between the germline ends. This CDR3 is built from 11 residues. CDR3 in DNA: TGCAGCGCCGACAGCAACACTGAAGCTTTCTTT. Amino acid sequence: CSADSNTEAFF.

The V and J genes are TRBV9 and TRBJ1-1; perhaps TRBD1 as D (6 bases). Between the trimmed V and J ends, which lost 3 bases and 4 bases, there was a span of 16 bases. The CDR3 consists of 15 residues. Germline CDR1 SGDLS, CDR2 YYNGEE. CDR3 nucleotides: TGTGCCAGCAGCGCCCTGCAGGGGATGGTCACTGAAGCTTTCTTT. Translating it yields CASSALQGMVTEAFF. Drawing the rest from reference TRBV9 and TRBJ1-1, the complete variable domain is DSGVTQTPKHLITATGQRVTLRCSPRSGDLSVYWYQQSLDQGLQFLIQYYNGEERAKGNILERFSAQQFPDLHSELNLSSLELGDSALYFCASSALQGMVTEAFFGQGTRLTVV.

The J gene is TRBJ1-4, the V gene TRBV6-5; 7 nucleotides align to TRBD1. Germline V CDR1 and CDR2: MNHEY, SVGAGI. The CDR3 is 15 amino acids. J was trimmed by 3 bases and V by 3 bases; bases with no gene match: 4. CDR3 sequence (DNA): TGTGCCAGCAGTTATTCCGACAGGGCTAATGAAAAACTGTTTTTT. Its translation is CASSYSDRANEKLFF.

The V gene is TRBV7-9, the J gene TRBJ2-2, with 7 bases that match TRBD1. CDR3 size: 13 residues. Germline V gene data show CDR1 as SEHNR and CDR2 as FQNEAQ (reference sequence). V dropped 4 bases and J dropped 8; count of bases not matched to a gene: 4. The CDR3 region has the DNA TGTGCCAGCAGCTCACAGGGGCCTGGGGAGCTGTTTTTT. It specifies CASSSQGPGELFF. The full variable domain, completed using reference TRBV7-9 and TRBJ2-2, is DTGVSQNPRHKITKRGQNVTFRCDPISEHNRLYWYRQTLGQGPEFLTYFQNEAQLEKSRLLSDRFSAERPKGSFSTLEIQRTEQGDSAMYLCASSSQGPGELFFGEGSRLTVL.

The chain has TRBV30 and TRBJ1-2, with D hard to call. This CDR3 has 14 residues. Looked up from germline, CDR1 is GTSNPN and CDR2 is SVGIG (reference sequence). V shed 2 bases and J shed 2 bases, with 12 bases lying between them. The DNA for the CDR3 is TGTGCCTGGAGTACCGGAGGTTTAAACTATGGCTACACCTTC. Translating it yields CAWSTGGLNYGYTF.

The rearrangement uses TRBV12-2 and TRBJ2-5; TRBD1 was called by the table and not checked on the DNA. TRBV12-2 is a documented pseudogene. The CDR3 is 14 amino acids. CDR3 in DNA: TGTGCAAGTCGCTTAAAACAGAGCATGGGGACCCAGTACTTC. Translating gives CASRLKQSMGTQYF.

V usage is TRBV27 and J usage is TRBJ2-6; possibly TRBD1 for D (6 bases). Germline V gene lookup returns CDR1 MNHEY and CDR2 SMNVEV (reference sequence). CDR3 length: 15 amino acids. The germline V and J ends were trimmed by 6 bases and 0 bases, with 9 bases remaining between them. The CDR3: CASRQDSSGANVLTF. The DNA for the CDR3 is TGTGCCAGCAGGCAGGACAGCTCTGGGGCCAACGTCCTGACTTTC.